This T cell receptor beta chain is drawn from a study of cytotoxic CD8 clonotypes in ibrutinib-treated CLL. Across the whole study: Productive templates averaged about 260,000 per sample, and productive rearrangements 94,082. Whole-study findings and limits: Researchers report that baseline clonality outpaced age-matched healthy donors and tracked circulating CD8+ T-cell counts.

This clone was detected a few times. What it recognizes is unknown. Here immunoSEQ multiplex PCR was the method, and the copy in TCRdb shows in-frame clones only, minus some. Seen here are nearly 100,000 clones, approximately 80% observed once, and the top ten hold 32%. The length of the CDR3 is 12 residues. The V gene end was trimmed by 6 bases and the J gene end by 4 bases; junction bases not matched to a gene: 3. Germline loops: CDR1 MNHEY, CDR2 SVGAGI. The material was PBMCs, obtained after 12 months of ibrutinib treatment. This sequence joins TRBV6-5 and TRBJ2-7, with 7 positions matching TRBD1. The sequence was collected from a human donor with chronic lymphocytic leukemia. The CDR3 here is CASRTGIYEQYF. The CDR3 DNA follows: TGTGCCAGCAGGACAGGGATATACGAGCAGTACTTC.